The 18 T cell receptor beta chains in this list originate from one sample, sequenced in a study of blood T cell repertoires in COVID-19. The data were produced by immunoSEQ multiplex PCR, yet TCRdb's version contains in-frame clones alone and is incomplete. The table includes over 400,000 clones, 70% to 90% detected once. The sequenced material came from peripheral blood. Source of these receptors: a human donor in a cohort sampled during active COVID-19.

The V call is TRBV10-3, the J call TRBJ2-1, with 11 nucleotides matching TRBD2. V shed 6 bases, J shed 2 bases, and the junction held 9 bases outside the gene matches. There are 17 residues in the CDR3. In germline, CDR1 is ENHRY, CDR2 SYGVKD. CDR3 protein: CAIRASSGRGAYNEQFF. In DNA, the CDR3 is TGTGCCATCAGAGCTAGTAGCGGGAGGGGGGCCTACAATGAGCAGTTCTTC.

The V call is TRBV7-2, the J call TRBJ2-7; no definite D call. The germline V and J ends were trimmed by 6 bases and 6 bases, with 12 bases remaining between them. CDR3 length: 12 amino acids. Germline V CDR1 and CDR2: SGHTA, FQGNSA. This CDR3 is CASSLSSIEQYF. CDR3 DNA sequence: TGTGCCAGCAGTCTAAGCTCGATCGAGCAGTACTTC. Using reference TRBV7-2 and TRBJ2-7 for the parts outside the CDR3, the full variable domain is GAGVSQSPSNKVTEKGKDVELRCDPISGHTALYWYRQSLGQGLEFLIYFQGNSAPDKSGLPSDRFSAERTGGSVSTLTIQRTQQEDSAVYLCASSLSSIEQYFGPGTRLTVT.

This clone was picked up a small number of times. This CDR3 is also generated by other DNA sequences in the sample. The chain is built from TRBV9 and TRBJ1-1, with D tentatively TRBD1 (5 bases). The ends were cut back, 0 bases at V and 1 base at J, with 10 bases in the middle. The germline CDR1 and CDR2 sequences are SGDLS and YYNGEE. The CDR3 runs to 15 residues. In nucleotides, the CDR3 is TGTGCCAGCAGCGTAGGTCAGGGTCAGAACACTGAAGCTTTCTTT. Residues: CASSVGQGQNTEAFF.

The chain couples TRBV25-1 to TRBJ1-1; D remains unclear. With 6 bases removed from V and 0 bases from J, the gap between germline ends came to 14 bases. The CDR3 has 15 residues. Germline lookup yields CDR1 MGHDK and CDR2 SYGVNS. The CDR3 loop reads CASRKSGPLNTEAFF. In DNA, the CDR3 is TGTGCCAGCAGGAAGAGTGGGCCTTTGAACACTGAAGCTTTCTTT.

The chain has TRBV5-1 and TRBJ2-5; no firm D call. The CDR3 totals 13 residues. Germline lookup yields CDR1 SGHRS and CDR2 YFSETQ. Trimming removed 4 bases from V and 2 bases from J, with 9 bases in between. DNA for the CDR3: TGCGCCAGCAGCCCAGAACGACAAGAGACCCAGTACTTC. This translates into CASSPERQETQYF.

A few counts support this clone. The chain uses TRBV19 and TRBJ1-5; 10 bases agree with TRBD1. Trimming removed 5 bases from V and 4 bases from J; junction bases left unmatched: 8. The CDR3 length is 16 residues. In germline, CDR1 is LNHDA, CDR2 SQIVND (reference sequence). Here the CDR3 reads CASSQTGGVRNQPQHF. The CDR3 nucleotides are TGTGCCAGTAGTCAGACAGGGGGCGTACGTAATCAGCCCCAGCATTTT.

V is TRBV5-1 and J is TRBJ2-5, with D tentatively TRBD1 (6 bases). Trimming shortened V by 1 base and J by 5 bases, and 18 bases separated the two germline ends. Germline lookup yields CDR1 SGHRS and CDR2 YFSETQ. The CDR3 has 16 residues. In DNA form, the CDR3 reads TGCGCCAGCAGCTTGCGGTCCGCCGCGAGGGGGGAGACCCAGTACTTC. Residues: CASSLRSAARGETQYF.

The CDR3 nucleotides read TGTGCCAGTAGTCTGGACAGCTCCTACACTGAAGCTTTCTTT. Translating it yields CASSLDSSYTEAFF. The chain is built from TRBV19 and TRBJ1-1, with D possibly TRBD1 on 6 matching bases. Per the germline V gene, CDR1 is LNHDA and CDR2 is SQIVND (reference sequence). This CDR3 contains 14 residues. V gave up 5 bases and J gave up 3 bases, with 13 bases separating them.

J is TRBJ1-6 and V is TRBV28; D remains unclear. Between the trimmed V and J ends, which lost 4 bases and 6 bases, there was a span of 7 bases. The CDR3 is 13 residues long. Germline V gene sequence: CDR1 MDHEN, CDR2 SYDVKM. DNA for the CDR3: TGTGCCAGCAGTTCCACACGTAATTCACCCCTCCACTTT. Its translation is CASSSTRNSPLHF. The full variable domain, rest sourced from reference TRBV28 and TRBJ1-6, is DVKVTQSSRYLVKRTGEKVFLECVQDMDHENMFWYRQDPGLGLRLIYFSYDVKMKEKGDIPEGYSVSREKKERFSLILESASTNQTSMYLCASSSTRNSPLHFGNGTRLTVT.

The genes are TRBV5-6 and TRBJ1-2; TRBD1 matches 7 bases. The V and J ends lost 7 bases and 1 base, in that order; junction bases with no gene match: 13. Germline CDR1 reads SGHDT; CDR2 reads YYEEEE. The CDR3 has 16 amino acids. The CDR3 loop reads CASHKLTYRGNYGYTF. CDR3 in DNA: TGTGCCAGCCATAAACTAACATACAGGGGTAACTATGGCTACACCTTC.

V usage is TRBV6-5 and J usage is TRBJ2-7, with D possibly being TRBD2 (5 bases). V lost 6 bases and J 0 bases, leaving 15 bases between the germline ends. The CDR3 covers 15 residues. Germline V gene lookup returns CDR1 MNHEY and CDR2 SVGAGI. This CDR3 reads CASSPRGALSYEQYF. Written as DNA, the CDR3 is TGTGCCAGCAGCCCCCGGGGAGCGCTCTCCTACGAGCAGTACTTC.

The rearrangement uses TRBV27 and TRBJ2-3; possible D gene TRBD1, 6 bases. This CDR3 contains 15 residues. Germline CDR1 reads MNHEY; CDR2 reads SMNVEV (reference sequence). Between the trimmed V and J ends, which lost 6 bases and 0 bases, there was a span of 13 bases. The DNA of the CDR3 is TGTGCCAGCAGCCTACGAGGGACAAGCACAGATACGCAGTATTTT. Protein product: CASSLRGTSTDTQYF.

The CDR3 nucleotides are TGTGCCACCGGCACAGATACGCAGTATTTT. This translates into CATGTDTQYF. The chain has TRBV27 and TRBJ2-3; D uncertain. From germline, CDR1 is MNHEY and CDR2 SMNVEV (reference sequence). The V and J ends lost 10 bases and 1 base respectively, with 3 bases between them. This CDR3 is built from 10 residues.

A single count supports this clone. The DNA of the CDR3 is TGTGCCAGCAGTTCCTCCCCCCAAGAGACCCAGTACTTC. This encodes CASSSSPQETQYF. The V and J genes are TRBV28 and TRBJ2-5; no clear D. This CDR3 contains 13 residues. CDR1 MDHEN and CDR2 SYDVKM come from the germline V gene. Trimming took 4 bases from V and 1 from J, leaving 7 bases between them.

The CDR3 reads CAISYGRAGDTQYF. CDR3 nucleotides: TGTGCCATCAGTTACGGGAGGGCCGGTGATACGCAGTATTTT. The V call is TRBV10-3, the J call TRBJ2-3; TRBD2 matches 8 bases. The ends lost 5 bases at V and 6 bases at J; junction bases unmatched: 7. The germline V gene has CDR1 ENHRY and CDR2 SYGVKD. This CDR3 region has 14 residues.

The chain's CDR3 is CASSQDAGIQGNGYTF. CDR3 coding DNA: TGTGCCAGCAGCCAAGACGCCGGGATACAGGGAAATGGCTACACCTTC. J is TRBJ1-2 and V is TRBV3-1 (or the pseudogene TRBV3-2), with a weak D call TRBD1 (6 bases). V lost 0 bases and J lost 6, with 17 bases in between. Germline CDR1 is LGHDT and CDR2 is YNNKEL (reference sequence). The CDR3 covers 16 residues.

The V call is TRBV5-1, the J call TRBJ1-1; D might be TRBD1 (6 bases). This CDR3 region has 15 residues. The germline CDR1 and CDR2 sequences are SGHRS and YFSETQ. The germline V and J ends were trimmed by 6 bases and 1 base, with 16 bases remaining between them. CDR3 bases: TGCGCCAGCACACGGGGGGGGCGCGAGAACACTGAAGCTTTCTTT. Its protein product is CASTRGGRENTEAFF.

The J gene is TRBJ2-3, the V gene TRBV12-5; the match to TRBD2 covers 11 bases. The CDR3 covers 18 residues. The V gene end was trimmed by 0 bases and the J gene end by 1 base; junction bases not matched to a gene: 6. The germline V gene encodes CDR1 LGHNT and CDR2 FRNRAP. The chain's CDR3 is CASGLVRLAGGGTDTQYF. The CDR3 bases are TGTGCTAGTGGTTTGGTAAGGCTAGCGGGAGGTGGCACAGATACGCAGTATTTT.